The 10 T cell receptor beta chains below all came from one sample that was sequenced in a study of blood T cells in healthy people across ages. Sample-barcoded 5' priming and a J-beta primer mix drove a second PCR of 7 to 11 cycles. TCRdb re-derived calls from the 5' RACE reads in MiXCR, one entry per CDR3 protein. The sample carries about 1.7 million distinct CDR3 sequences, 28% recorded once. What was sequenced was blood. The receptor set was obtained from a woman in her 30s in good health.

The J gene is TRBJ2-1, the V gene TRBV12-3 or TRBV12-4; 7 nucleotides match TRBD2. The CDR3 sequence is 16 residues long. V lost 4 bases to trimming and J lost 8 bases; unmatched junction nucleotides: 14. CDR3 in amino acids: CASSSYGGGTKDEQFF. The CDR3 coding sequence is TGTGCCAGCAGTTCTTATGGGGGTGGGACTAAGGATGAGCAGTTCTTC.

The chain joins TRBV27 to TRBJ2-1; the match to TRBD2 covers 7 bases. There are 15 residues in the CDR3. CDR1 MNHEY and CDR2 SMNVEV come from the germline V gene (reference sequence). V lost 4 bases to trimming and J lost 8 bases; unmatched junction nucleotides: 11. The CDR3 coding sequence is TGTGCCAGCAGTTCCCCCGGGGGAGGGCCGGATGAGCAGTTCTTC. Protein: CASSSPGGGPDEQFF.

This chain links TRBV28 with TRBJ1-1; D call uncertain. The germline gives CDR1 MDHEN, CDR2 SYDVKM. The germline V and J ends were trimmed by 8 bases and 4 bases, with 23 bases remaining between them. This CDR3 is 16 amino acids long. The CDR3 DNA sequence: TGTGCCAGCTTTAGCCCGGCCGCCGATCAAGGCACTGAAGCTTTCTTT. Protein: CASFSPAADQGTEAFF. The full variable domain, completed using reference TRBV28 and TRBJ1-1, is DVKVTQSSRYLVKRTGEKVFLECVQDMDHENMFWYRQDPGLGLRLIYFSYDVKMKEKGDIPEGYSVSREKKERFSLILESASTNQTSMYLCASFSPAADQGTEAFFGQGTRLTVV.

The chain recombines TRBV27 with TRBJ2-2, with a weak D call TRBD1 (6 bases). There are 13 residues in the CDR3. V was cut by 5 bases and J by 9 bases, with 13 bases left in between. Germline V gives CDR1 MNHEY, CDR2 SMNVEV (reference sequence). The CDR3 here is CASSPYGGRELFF. CDR3 nucleotides: TGTGCCAGCAGTCCGTATGGGGGCCGGGAGCTGTTTTTT.

Remarks on this clonotype: A much larger clone lies one base from this, so it may be a read error. The chain is built from TRBV9 and TRBJ2-7; the D call may be TRBD1 or TRBD2 (5 bases each). The CDR3 loop spans 14 amino acids. Looked up from germline, CDR1 is SGDLS and CDR2 is YYNGEE. V lost 7 bases, J lost 5 bases, and 19 bases lay in between. Here the CDR3 reads CASDPLGVGHEQYF. CDR3 bases: TGTGCCAGCGACCCCTTGGGGGTAGGCCACGAGCAGTACTTC.

The genes are TRBV29-1 and TRBJ2-5, with D possibly being TRBD1 (6 bases). There are 11 residues in the CDR3. Germline V gives CDR1 SQVTM, CDR2 ANQGSEA. V gave up 4 bases and J gave up 8 bases, with 11 bases separating them. The CDR3: CSVAGRGTQYF. Here the CDR3 DNA reads TGCAGCGTTGCGGGCAGGGGCACCCAGTACTTC.

Only a few counts were recorded for this clonotype. The J gene is TRBJ1-6, the V gene TRBV9, with 7 bases that match TRBD1. The V segment lost 4 bases and the J segment 4 bases; nucleotides outside the gene matches: 8. The CDR3 has 16 residues. The germline CDR1 and CDR2 sequences are SGDLS and YYNGEE. CDR3 nucleotides: TGTGCCAGCAGCCCAAGCAGGGGACAGTATAATTCACCCCTCCACTTT. It codes for CASSPSRGQYNSPLHF.

This clonotype was detected a few times. The chain carries TRBV2 and TRBJ1-4; D gene unclear. CDR3 length equals 15 residues. Germline V gene data show CDR1 as SNHLY and CDR2 as FYNNEI. V shed 6 bases and J shed 4 bases, with 15 bases lying between them. The CDR3 is CASRVDALGNEKLFF. Here the CDR3 DNA reads TGTGCCAGCAGGGTGGACGCTTTGGGTAATGAAAAACTGTTTTTT.

DNA for the CDR3: TGCGCCAGCAGCCCGGGGGCCATAACTTCGAACACCGGGGAGCTGTTTTTT. Translated, it gives CASSPGAITSNTGELFF. The chain combines TRBV5-1 with TRBJ2-2, with D perhaps being TRBD1 or TRBD2 (6 bases each). The germline V gene encodes CDR1 SGHRS and CDR2 YFSETQ. The CDR3 runs to 17 residues. Between the trimmed V and J ends, which lost 4 bases and 0 bases, there was a span of 16 bases.

This clonotype has at least ten counts. This rearrangement joins TRBV20-1 to TRBJ2-7, with 9 bases matching TRBD1. Trimming cost V 5 bases and J 2 bases; bases outside gene matches: 4. Germline V CDR1 and CDR2: DFQATT, SNEGSKA (reference sequence). This CDR3 has 13 residues. CDR3 residues: CSAYRDRAYEQYF. The DNA of the CDR3 is TGCAGTGCTTACCGGGACAGGGCCTACGAGCAGTACTTC.